This TCR beta chain was captured by sequencing in a study of OX40 agonist ivuxolimab in advanced cancers. Profiled with immunoSEQ multiplex PCR; TCRdb holds only in-frame clones, not every one. The profile shows tens of thousands of clones, around 85% of them singletons. The germline V gene encodes CDR1 SGHRS and CDR2 YFSETQ. This CDR3 has 16 residues. V lost 3 bases to trimming and J lost 2 bases; unmatched junction nucleotides: 7. The sequencing used CD4+ or CD8+ T cells sorted from blood, collected in a trial of the OX40 agonist ivuxolimab. The sequence came from an adult with an advanced solid tumor such as melanoma, head and neck, liver or kidney cancer. V is TRBV5-1 and J is TRBJ2-1, with 8 bases fitting TRBD2. The CDR3 reads CASSSLSGDAYNEQFF. CDR3 coding DNA: TGCGCCAGCAGCTCCCTTAGCGGGGACGCCTACAATGAGCAGTTCTTC.